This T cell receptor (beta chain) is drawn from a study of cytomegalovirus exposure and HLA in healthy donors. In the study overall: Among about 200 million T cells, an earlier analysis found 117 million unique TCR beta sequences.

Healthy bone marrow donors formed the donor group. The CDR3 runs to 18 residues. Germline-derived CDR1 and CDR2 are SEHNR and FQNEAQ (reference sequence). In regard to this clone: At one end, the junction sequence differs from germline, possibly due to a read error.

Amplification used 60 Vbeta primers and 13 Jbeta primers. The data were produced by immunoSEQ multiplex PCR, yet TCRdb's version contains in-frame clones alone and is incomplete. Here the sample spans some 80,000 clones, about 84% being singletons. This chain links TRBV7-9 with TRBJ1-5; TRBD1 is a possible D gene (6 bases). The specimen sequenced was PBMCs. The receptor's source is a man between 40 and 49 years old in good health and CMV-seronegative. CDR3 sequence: CSSSAQQGFSHLGQPQHF. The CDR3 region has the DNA TGTTCCAGCAGCGCTCAACAGGGATTTAGTCATCTAGGTCAGCCCCAGCATTTT.